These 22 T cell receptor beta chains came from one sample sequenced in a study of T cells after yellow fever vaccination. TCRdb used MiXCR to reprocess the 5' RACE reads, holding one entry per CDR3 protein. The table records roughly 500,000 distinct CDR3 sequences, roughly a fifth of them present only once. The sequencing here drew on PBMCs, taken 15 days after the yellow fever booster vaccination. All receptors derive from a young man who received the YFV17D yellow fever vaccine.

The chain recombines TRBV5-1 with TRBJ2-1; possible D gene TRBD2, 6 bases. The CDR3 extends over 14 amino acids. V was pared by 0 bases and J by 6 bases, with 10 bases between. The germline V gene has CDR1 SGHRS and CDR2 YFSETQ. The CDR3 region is CASSLGFSGNEQFF. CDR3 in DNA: TGCGCCAGCAGCTTGGGGTTTAGCGGCAATGAGCAGTTCTTC.

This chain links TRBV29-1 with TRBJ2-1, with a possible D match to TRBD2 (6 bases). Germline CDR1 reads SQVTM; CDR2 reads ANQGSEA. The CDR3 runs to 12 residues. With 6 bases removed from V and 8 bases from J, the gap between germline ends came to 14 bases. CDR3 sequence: CSVPVGGYEQFF. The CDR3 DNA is TGCAGCGTCCCTGTCGGAGGGTATGAGCAGTTCTTC.

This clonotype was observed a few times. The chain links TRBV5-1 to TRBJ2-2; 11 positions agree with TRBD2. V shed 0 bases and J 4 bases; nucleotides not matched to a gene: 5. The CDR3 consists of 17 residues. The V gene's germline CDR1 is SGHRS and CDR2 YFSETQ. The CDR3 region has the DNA TGCGCCAGCAGCTTGGCGGCTAGCGGGAGGCGCACCGGGGAGCTGTTTTTT. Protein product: CASSLAASGRRTGELFF.

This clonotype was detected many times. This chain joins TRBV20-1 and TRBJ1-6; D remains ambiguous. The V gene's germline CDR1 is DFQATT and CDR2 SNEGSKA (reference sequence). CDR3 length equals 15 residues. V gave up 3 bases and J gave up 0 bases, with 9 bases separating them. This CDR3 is CSASPGSSYNSPLHF. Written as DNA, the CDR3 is TGCAGTGCTAGTCCTGGGAGCTCCTATAATTCACCCCTCCACTTT.

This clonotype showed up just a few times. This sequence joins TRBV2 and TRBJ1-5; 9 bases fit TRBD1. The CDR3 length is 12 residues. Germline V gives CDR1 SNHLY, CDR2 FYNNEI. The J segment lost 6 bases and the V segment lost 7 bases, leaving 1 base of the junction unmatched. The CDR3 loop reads CASTQGAQPQHF. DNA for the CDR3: TGTGCCAGCACACAGGGGGCTCAGCCCCAGCATTTT.

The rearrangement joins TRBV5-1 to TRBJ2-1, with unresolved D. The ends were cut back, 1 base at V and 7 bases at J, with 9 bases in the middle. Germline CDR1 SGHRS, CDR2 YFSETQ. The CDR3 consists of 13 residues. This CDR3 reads CASSLQLQNEQFF. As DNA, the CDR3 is TGCGCCAGCAGCTTGCAGCTGCAAAATGAGCAGTTCTTC.

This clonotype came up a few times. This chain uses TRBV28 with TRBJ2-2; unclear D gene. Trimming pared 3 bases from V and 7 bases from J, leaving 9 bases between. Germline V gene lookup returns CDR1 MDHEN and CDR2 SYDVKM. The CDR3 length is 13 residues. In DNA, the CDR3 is TGTGCCAGCAGTTTTCTACGTCTCGGGGAGCTGTTTTTT. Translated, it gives CASSFLRLGELFF.

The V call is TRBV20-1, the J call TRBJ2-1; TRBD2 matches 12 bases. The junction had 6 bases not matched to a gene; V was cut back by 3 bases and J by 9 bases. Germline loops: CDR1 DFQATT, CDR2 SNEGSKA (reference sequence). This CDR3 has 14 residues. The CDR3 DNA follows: TGCAGTGCTAGTAGACTAGCGGGAGAACGTGAGCAGTTCTTC. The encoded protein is CSASRLAGEREQFF.

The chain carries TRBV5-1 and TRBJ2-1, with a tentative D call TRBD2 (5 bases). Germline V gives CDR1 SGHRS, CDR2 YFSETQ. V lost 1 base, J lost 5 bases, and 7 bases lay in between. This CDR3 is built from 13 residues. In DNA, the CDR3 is TGCGCCAGCAGCTTGCTAGCCCACAATGAGCAGTTCTTC. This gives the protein CASSLLAHNEQFF.

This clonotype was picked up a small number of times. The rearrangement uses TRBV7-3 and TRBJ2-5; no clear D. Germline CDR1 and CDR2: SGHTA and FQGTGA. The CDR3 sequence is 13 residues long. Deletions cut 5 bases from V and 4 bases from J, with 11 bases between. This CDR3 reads CASSVGIGETQYF. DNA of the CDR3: TGTGCCAGCAGCGTAGGGATAGGAGAGACCCAGTACTTC.

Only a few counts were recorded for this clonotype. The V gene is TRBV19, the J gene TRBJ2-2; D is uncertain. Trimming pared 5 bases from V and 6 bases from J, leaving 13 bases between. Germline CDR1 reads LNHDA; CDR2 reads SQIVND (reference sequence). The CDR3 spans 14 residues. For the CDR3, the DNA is TGTGCCAGTAGTGGTAGCTCGGTTTCCGGGGAGCTGTTTTTT. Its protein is CASSGSSVSGELFF.

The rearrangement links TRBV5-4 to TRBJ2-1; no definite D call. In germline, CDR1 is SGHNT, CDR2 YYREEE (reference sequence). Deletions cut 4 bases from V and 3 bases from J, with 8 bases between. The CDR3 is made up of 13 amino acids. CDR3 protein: CASSANNYNEQFF. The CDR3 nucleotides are TGTGCCAGCAGCGCGAACAACTACAATGAGCAGTTCTTC.

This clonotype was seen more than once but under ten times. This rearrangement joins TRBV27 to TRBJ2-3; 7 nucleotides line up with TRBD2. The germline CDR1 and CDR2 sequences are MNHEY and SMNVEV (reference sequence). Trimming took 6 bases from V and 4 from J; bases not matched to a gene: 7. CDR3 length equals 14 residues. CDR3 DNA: TGTGCCAGCAGACGCGGGGGAGGGCCAGATACGCAGTATTTT. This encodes CASRRGGGPDTQYF.

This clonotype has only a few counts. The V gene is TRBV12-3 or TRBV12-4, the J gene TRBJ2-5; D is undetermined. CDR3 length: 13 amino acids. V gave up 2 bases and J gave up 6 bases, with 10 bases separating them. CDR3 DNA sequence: TGTGCCAGCAGTTTACGAGGCGCGAAGACCCAGTACTTC. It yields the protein CASSLRGAKTQYF.

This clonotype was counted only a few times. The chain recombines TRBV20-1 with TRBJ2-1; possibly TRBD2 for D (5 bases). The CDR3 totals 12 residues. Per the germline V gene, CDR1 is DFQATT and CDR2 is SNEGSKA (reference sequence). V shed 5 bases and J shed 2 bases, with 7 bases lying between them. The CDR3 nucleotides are TGCAGTGCTCGGGAAGCCTACAATGAGCAGTTCTTC. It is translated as CSAREAYNEQFF.

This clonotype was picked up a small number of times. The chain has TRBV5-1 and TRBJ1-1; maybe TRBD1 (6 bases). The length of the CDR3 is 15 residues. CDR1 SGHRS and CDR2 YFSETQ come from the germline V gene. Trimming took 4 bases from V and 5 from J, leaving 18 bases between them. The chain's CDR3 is CASSPGRGRGTEAFF. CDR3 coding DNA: TGCGCCAGCAGCCCGGGCAGGGGACGAGGGACTGAAGCTTTCTTT. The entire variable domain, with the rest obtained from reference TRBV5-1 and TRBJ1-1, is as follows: KAGVTQTPRYLIKTRGQQVTLSCSPISGHRSVSWYQQTPGQGLQFLFEYFSETQRNKGNFPGRFSGRQFSNSRSEMNVSTLELGDSALYLCASSPGRGRGTEAFFGQGTRLTVV.

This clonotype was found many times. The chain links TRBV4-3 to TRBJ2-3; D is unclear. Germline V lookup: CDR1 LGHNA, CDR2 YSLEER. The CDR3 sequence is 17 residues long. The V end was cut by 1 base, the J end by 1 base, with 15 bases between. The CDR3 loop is CASSQGVLSSGTDTQYF. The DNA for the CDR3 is TGCGCCAGCAGCCAAGGAGTTCTCTCCTCTGGCACAGATACGCAGTATTTT.

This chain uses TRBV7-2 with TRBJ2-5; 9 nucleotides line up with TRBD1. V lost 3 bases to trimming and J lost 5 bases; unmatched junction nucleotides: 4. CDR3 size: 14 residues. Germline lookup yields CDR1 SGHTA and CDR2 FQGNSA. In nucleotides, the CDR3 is TGTGCCAGCAGCTTTCCCGGACAGGGGGAGACCCAGTACTTC. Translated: CASSFPGQGETQYF.

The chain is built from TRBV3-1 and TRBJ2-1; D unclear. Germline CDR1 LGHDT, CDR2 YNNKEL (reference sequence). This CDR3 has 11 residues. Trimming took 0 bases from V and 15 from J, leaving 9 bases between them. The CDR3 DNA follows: TGTGCCAGCAGCCAAGATGGGGTTTGGTTCTTC. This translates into CASSQDGVWFF.

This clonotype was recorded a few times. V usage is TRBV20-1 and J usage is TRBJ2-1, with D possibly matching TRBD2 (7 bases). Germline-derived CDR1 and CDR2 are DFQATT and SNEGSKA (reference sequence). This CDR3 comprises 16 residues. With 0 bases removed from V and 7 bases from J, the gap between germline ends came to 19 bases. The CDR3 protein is CSARDRVWEGVNEQFF. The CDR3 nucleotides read TGCAGTGCTAGAGATCGGGTGTGGGAGGGGGTGAATGAGCAGTTCTTC.

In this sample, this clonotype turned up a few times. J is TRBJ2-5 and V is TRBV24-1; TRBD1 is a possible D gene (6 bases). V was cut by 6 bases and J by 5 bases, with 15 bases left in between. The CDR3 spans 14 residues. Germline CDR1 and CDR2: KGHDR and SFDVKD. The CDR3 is CATSQSPGVETQYF. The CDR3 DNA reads TGTGCCACCAGTCAATCGCCAGGGGTCGAGACCCAGTACTTC.

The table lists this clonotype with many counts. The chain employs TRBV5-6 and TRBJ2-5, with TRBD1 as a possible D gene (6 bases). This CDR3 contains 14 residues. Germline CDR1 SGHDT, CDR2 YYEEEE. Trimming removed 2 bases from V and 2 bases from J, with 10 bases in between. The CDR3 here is CASSFSDRQETQYF. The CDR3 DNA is TGTGCCAGCAGCTTCTCCGACAGGCAAGAGACCCAGTACTTC.